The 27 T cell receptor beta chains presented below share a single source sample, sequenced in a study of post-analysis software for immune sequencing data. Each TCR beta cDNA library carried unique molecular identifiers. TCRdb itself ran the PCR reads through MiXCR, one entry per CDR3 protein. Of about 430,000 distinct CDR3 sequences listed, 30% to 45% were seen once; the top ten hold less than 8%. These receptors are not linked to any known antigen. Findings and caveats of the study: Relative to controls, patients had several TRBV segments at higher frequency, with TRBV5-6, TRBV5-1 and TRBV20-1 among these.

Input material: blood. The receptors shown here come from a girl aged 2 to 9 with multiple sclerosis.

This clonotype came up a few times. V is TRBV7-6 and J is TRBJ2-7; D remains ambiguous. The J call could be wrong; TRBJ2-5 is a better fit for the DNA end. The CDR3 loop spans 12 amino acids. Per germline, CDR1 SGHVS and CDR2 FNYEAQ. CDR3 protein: CASSQNPETQYF. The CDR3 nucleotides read TGTGCCAGCAGCCAAAACCCAGAGACCCAGTACTTC.

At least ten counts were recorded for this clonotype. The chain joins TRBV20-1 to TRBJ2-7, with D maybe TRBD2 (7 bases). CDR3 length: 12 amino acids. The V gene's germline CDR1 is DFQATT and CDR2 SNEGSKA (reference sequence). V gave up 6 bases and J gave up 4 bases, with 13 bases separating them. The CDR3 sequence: CSAPRGAYEQYF. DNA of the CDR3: TGCAGTGCCCCTCGGGGGGCTTACGAGCAGTACTTC.

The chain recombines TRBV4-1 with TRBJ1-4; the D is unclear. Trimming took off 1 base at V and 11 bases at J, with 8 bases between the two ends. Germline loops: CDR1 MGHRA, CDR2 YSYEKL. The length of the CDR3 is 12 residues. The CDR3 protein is CASSQVGSKLFF. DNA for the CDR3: TGCGCCAGCAGCCAAGTGGGGAGTAAACTGTTTTTT.

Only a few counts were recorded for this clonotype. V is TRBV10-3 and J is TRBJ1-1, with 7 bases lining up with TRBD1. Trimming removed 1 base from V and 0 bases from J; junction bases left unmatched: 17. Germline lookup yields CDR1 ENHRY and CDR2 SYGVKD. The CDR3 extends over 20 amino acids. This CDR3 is CAISEFLLTTGRGMNTEAFF. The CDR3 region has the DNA TGTGCCATCAGTGAGTTCCTACTTACGACAGGGAGGGGGATGAACACTGAAGCTTTCTTT.

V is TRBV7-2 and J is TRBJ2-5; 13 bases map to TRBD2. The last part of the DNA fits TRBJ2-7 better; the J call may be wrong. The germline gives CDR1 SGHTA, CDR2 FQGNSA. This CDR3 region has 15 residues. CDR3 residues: CASRQLAGGQYEQYF. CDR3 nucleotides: TGTGCCAGCAGGCAACTAGCGGGAGGGCAGTACGAGCAGTACTTC.

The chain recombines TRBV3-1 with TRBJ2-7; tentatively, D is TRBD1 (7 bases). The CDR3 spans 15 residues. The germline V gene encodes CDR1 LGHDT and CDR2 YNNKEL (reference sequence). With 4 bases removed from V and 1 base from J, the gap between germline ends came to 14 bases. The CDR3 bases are TGTGCCAGCAGCCGCCTGGCAGGGGGGTCCTACGAGCAGTACTTC. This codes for CASSRLAGGSYEQYF.

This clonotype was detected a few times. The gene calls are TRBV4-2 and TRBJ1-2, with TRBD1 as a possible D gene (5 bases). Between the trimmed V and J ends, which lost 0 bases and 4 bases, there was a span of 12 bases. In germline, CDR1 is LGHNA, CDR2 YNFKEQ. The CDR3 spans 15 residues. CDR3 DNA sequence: TGTGCCAGCAGCCAAGATTCCCAGGGAGTCTATGGCTACACCTTC. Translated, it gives CASSQDSQGVYGYTF.

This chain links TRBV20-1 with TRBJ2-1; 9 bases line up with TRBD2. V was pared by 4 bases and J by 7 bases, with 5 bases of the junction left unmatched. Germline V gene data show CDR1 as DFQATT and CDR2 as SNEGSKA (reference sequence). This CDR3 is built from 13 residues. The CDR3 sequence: CSAIPGLANEQFF. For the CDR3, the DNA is TGCAGTGCTATACCGGGACTAGCTAATGAGCAGTTCTTC.

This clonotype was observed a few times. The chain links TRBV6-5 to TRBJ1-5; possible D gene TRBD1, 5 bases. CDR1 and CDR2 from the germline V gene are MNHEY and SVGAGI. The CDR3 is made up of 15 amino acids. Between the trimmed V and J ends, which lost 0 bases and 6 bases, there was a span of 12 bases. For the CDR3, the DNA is TGTGCCAGCAGTTACTCTGGGGGGTACCGTCAGCCCCAGCATTTT. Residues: CASSYSGGYRQPQHF.

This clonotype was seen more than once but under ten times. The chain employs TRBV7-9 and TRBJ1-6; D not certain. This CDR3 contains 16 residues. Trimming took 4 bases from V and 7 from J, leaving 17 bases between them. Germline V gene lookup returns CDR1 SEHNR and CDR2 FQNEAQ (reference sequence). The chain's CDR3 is CASSSPLDGLNSPLHF. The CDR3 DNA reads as TGTGCCAGCAGCTCCCCTTTGGACGGACTAAATTCACCCCTCCACTTT.

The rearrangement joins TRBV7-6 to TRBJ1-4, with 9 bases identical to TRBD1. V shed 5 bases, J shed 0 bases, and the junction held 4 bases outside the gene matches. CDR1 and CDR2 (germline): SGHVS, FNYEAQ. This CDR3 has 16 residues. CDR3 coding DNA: TGTGCCAGCAGCCTACGACAGGGGGCAACTAATGAAAAACTGTTTTTT. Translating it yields CASSLRQGATNEKLFF.

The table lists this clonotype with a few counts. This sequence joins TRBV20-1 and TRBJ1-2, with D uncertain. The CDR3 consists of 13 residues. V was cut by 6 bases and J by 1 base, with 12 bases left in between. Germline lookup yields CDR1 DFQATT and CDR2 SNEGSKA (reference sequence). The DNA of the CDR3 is TGCAGTGCGTATGACGGGTTTAACTATGGCTACACCTTC. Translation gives CSAYDGFNYGYTF.

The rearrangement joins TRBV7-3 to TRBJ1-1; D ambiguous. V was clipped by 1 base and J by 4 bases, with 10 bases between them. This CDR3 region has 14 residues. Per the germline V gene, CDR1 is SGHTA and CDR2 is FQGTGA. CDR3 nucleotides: TGTGCCAGCAGCTTAAGGGGTACGGGCACTGAAGCTTTCTTT. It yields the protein CASSLRGTGTEAFF.

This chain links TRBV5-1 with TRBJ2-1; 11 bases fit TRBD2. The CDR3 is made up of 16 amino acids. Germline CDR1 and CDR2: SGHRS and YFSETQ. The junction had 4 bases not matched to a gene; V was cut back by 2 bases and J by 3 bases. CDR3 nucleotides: TGCGCCAGCAGCTTCGGGACTAGCGGATACTACAATGAGCAGTTCTTC. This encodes CASSFGTSGYYNEQFF. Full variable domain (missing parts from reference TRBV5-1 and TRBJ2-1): KAGVTQTPRYLIKTRGQQVTLSCSPISGHRSVSWYQQTPGQGLQFLFEYFSETQRNKGNFPGRFSGRQFSNSRSEMNVSTLELGDSALYLCASSFGTSGYYNEQFFGPGTRLTVL.

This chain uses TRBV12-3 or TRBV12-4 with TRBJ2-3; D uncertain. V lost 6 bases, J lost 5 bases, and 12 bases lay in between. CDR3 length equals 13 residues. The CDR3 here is CASSQIPGDTQYF. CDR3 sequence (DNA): TGTGCCAGCAGCCAGATCCCAGGAGATACGCAGTATTTT.

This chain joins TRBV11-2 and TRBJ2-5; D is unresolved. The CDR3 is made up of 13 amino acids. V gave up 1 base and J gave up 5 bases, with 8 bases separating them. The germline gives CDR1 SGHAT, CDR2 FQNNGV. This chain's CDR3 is CASSLVAVETQYF. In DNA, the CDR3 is TGTGCCAGCAGCTTAGTAGCAGTTGAGACCCAGTACTTC. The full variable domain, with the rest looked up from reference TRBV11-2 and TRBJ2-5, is EAGVAQSPRYKIIEKRQSVAFWCNPISGHATLYWYQQILGQGPKLLIQFQNNGVVDDSQLPKDRFSAERLKGVDSTLKIQPAKLEDSAVYLCASSLVAVETQYFGPGTRLLVL.

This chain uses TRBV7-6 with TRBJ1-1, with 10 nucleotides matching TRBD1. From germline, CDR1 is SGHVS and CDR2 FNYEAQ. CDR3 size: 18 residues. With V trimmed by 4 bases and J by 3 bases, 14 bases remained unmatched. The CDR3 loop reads CASSSIDRGRRKDTEAFF. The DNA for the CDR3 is TGTGCCAGCAGCTCAATAGACAGGGGGCGACGAAAGGACACTGAAGCTTTCTTT.

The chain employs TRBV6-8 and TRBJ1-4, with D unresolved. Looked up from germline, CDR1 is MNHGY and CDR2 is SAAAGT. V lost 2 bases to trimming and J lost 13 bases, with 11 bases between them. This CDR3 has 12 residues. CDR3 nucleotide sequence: TGTGCCAGCAGTTACGTAGGAGTGCGACTGTTTTTT. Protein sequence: CASSYVGVRLFF.

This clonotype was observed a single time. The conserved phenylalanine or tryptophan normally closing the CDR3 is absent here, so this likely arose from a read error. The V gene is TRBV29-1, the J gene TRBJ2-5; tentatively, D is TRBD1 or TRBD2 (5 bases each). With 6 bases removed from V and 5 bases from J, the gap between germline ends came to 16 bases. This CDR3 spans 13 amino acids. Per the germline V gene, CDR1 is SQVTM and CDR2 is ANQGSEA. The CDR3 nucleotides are TGCAGCGTGGGGGACGGAGGCCCGGAGACCCAGTACTCC. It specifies CSVGDGGPETQYS.

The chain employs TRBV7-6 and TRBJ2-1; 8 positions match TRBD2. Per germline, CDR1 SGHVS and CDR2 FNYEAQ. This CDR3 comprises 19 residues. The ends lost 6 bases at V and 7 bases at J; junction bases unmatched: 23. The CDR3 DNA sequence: TGTGCCAGCAGTCCCAGGCGGACTAGCCTTAGGGGGGGGAAGAATGAGCAGTTCTTC. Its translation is CASSPRRTSLRGGKNEQFF.

The CDR3 is CASKATPGQHNSPLHF. The CDR3 DNA is TGTGCCAGCAAGGCAACCCCGGGACAGCATAATTCACCCCTCCACTTT. The rearrangement uses TRBV28 and TRBJ1-6; TRBD1 aligns across 7 bases. V shed 7 bases, J shed 5 bases, and the junction held 11 bases outside the gene matches. CDR3 length: 16 residues. The germline V gene has CDR1 MDHEN and CDR2 SYDVKM.

The CDR3 protein is CASSRGSYHEQYF. DNA for the CDR3: TGTGCCAGCAGCCGGGGAAGCTACCACGAGCAGTACTTC. V and J are TRBV16 and TRBJ2-5; D uncertain. The J call may be wrong; the DNA end is better matched by TRBJ2-7. The CDR3 spans 13 residues. In germline, CDR1 is KGHSY, CDR2 FQNENV.

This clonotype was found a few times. The CDR3 nucleotides read TGTGCCAGCACTATTGGCGGGGGGAGCTTCAATGAGCAGTTCTTC. Translating gives CASTIGGGSFNEQFF. V is TRBV27 and J is TRBJ2-1; TRBD2 matches at 8 bases. V lost 7 bases to trimming and J lost 6 bases; unmatched junction nucleotides: 11. The CDR3 contains 15 residues. CDR1 and CDR2 from the germline V gene are MNHEY and SMNVEV (reference sequence).

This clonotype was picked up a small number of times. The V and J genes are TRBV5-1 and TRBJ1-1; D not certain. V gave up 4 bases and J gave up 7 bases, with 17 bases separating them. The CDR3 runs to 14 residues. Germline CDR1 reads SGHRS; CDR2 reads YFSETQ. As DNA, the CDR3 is TGCGCCAGCAGCCCCCAGTTTCTGGCCGGTGAAGCTTTCTTT. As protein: CASSPQFLAGEAFF.

The CDR3: CASSKAPRLETLRLAKNIQYF. The CDR3 DNA sequence: TGTGCCAGCAGCAAAGCGCCCCGACTAGAGACCCTGCGACTAGCCAAAAACATTCAGTACTTC. The chain links TRBV21-1 to TRBJ2-4; TRBD2 is the table's D call, not checked against the DNA. TRBV21-1 is a pseudogene locus. CDR3 length: 21 residues.

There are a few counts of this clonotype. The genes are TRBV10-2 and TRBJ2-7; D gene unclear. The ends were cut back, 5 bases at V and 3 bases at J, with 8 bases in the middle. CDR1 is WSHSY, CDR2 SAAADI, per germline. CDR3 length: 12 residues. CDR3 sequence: CASSHEYYEQYF. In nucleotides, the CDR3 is TGCGCCAGCAGTCATGAATACTACGAGCAGTACTTC.

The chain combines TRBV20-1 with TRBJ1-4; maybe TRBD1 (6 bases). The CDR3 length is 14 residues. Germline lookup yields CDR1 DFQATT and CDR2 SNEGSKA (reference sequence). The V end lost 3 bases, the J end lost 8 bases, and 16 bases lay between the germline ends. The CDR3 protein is CSASGQNRVEKLFF. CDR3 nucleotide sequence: TGCAGTGCTAGTGGCCAGAACAGGGTAGAAAAACTGTTTTTT.